This T cell receptor beta chain was found in a study of metastatic and nonmetastatic thyroid tumors. Across the study: The authors compared repertoires across blood and tumor or nodule tissue from malignant and benign thyroid patients.

TCRdb recomputed clones from the PCR reads via MiXCR. The sample has over 15,000 clones; 32% are singletons. Points from the study as a whole: Malignant tumors reportedly showed significantly higher TCR beta diversity than benign nodules in both blood and tumor.

Each patient came to thyroid surgery without any prior treatment (of any kind). The CDR3 consists of 15 residues. About this clone: The antigen is not known. The junction and the germline gene differ at one end; a read error may be behind it.

V and J are TRBV12-3 or TRBV12-4 and TRBJ2-7; D gene ambiguous. The source of this sequence is a female donor with papillary thyroid cancer or a benign thyroid nodule (not recorded which). Some clones in this sample may be carry-over from other donors' samples. Sequences were obtained from adjacent normal tissue. The CDR3 DNA follows: TGTGCCAGCATTCCTTCCCACCCTCTCCCCTACGATCAGTACTTC. Encoded protein: CASIPSHPLPYDQYF.